This T cell receptor (beta chain) originates from a study of OX40 agonist ivuxolimab in advanced cancers. V lost 3 bases to trimming and J lost 5 bases, with 7 bases between them. This CDR3 contains 12 residues. Germline V lookup: CDR1 ENHRY, CDR2 SYGVKD. Only in-frame clones appear in the TCRdb table, and some are missing; sequencing was by immunoSEQ multiplex PCR. The sample has around 66,000 clones, 86% seen once. The genes are TRBV10-3 and TRBJ2-5, with D tentatively TRBD2 (5 bases). This receptor was obtained from an adult with an advanced solid tumor such as melanoma, head and neck, liver or kidney cancer. Sequenced here: CD4+ or CD8+ T cells sorted from blood, sampled in a trial of the OX40 agonist ivuxolimab. The CDR3 loop is CAISEVAETQYF. The CDR3 region has the DNA TGTGCCATCAGTGAAGTAGCGGAGACCCAGTACTTC.